The rows below give T cell receptor beta chains drawn from one sample of a study of blood T cell repertoires in COVID-19. Assay used: immunoSEQ multiplex PCR; TCRdb lists only in-frame clones, some missing. This sample has around 140,000 clones, with about 79% found just once. Sequences were obtained from peripheral blood. These receptors were obtained from a man in his fifties or sixties with active or convalescent COVID-19. CDR3s include the opening cysteine and the closing phenylalanine or tryptophan. The D gene is left open where the match is weak. Clone size is stated in some rows and not others, as once, few, many or a class when expanded.

d_call: NA; clone_size: NA; v_call: TRBV20-1; j_call: TRBJ2-5; cdr3_nt: TGCAGTGCTAGTTGGGGGCCGGCAGAGACCCAGTACTTC; cdr3_aa: CSASWGPAETQYF
d_call: TRBD1; clone_size: NA; v_call: TRBV5-1; j_call: TRBJ2-1; cdr3_nt: TGCGCCAGCAGTTTTGACAGGGGCTCCTACAATGAGCAGTTCTTC; cdr3_aa: CASSFDRGSYNEQFF
d_call: NA; clone_size: NA; v_call: TRBV19; j_call: TRBJ2-7; cdr3_nt: TGTGCCAGTAGTCCCCCAGAAACCTACGAGCAGTACTTC; cdr3_aa: CASSPPETYEQYF
d_call: TRBD1; clone_size: NA; v_call: TRBV30; j_call: TRBJ1-2; cdr3_nt: TGTGCCTGGAGTGTAAGGGGGCTCGATGGCTACACCTTC; cdr3_aa: CAWSVRGLDGYTF
d_call: NA; clone_size: NA; v_call: TRBV15; j_call: TRBJ1-5; cdr3_nt: TGTGCCACCAGCAGAGATCAGGGCCCCAATTGGCCCCAGCATTTT; cdr3_aa: CATSRDQGPNWPQHF
d_call: NA; clone_size: NA; v_call: TRBV18; j_call: TRBJ2-4; cdr3_nt: TGTGCCAGCTCACCCAAGGGGGTCCGGCACATTCAGTACTTC; cdr3_aa: CASSPKGVRHIQYF
d_call: NA; clone_size: NA; v_call: TRBV9; j_call: TRBJ1-3; cdr3_nt: TGTGCCAGCAGCGTAGAGACTGTTCGGGATGGAAACACCATATATTTT; cdr3_aa: CASSVETVRDGNTIYF
d_call: NA; clone_size: NA; v_call: TRBV6-6; j_call: TRBJ1-2; cdr3_nt: TGTGCCAGCAGTCCGCCCGGTGTGACAGTGTCTAACTATGGCTACACCTTC; cdr3_aa: CASSPPGVTVSNYGYTF
d_call: NA; clone_size: NA; v_call: TRBV7-8; j_call: TRBJ2-2; cdr3_nt: TGTGCCAGCAGCTCCCTCCTGGTTTCAGGGGTGAACACCGGGGAGCTGTTTTTT; cdr3_aa: CASSSLLVSGVNTGELFF
d_call: TRBD2; clone_size: NA; v_call: TRBV5-1; j_call: TRBJ2-1; cdr3_nt: TGCGCCAGCAGCTTTTCTAGCGGAGTTGGGGGTGAGCAGTTCTTC; cdr3_aa: CASSFSSGVGGEQFF
d_call: TRBD1; clone_size: once; v_call: TRBV30; j_call: TRBJ1-1; cdr3_nt: TGTGCCTGGAGGCTGGACAGGCTGAACACTGAAGCTTTCTTT; cdr3_aa: CAWRLDRLNTEAFF
d_call: TRBD1; clone_size: NA; v_call: TRBV6-1; j_call: TRBJ1-1; cdr3_nt: TGTGCCAGCAGTAAAGGACAGGGGGGAATGAACACTGAAGCTTTCTTT; cdr3_aa: CASSKGQGGMNTEAFF
d_call: TRBD2; clone_size: NA; v_call: TRBV7-9; j_call: TRBJ2-5; cdr3_nt: TGTGCCAGCAGCTGGGGTGTGGCGGCTAGCGGGAGCCAAGAGACCCAGTACTTC; cdr3_aa: CASSWGVAASGSQETQYF
d_call: NA; clone_size: NA; v_call: TRBV7-8; j_call: TRBJ1-5; cdr3_nt: TGTGCCAGCAGGTTGGGGGCCGGCAATCAGCCCCAGCATTTT; cdr3_aa: CASRLGAGNQPQHF
d_call: TRBD1; clone_size: NA; v_call: TRBV4-1; j_call: TRBJ1-3; cdr3_nt: TGCGCCAGCAGCCTATCAGGGGGCAGAAACACCATATATTTT; cdr3_aa: CASSLSGGRNTIYF
d_call: NA; clone_size: NA; v_call: TRBV6-2/TRBV6-3; j_call: TRBJ1-2; cdr3_nt: TGTGCCAGCAGTTACTCGTCGCAGTCCTATGGCTACACCTTC; cdr3_aa: CASSYSSQSYGYTF
d_call: NA; clone_size: NA; v_call: TRBV27; j_call: TRBJ1-2; cdr3_nt: TGTGCCAGCAGTGGGAGGGACGGACACTATGGCTACACCTTC; cdr3_aa: CASSGRDGHYGYTF
d_call: NA; clone_size: NA; v_call: TRBV11-3; j_call: TRBJ2-7; cdr3_nt: TGTGCCAGCAGCTTAGACACGACTTACGAGCAGTACTTC; cdr3_aa: CASSLDTTYEQYF
d_call: NA; clone_size: NA; v_call: TRBV29-1; j_call: TRBJ1-1; cdr3_nt: TGCAGCACGACTCCTAGATCTAGCGCTGAAGCTTTCTTT; cdr3_aa: CSTTPRSSAEAFF
d_call: TRBD1; clone_size: NA; v_call: TRBV28; j_call: TRBJ1-6; cdr3_nt: TGTGCCAGCAGTTCGTACAGGGGAAGGGGCTCACCCCTCCACTTT; cdr3_aa: CASSSYRGRGSPLHF
d_call: NA; clone_size: NA; v_call: TRBV11-3; j_call: TRBJ2-5; cdr3_nt: TGTGCCAGCAGCTCCGGGATACAAGAGACCCAGTACTTC; cdr3_aa: CASSSGIQETQYF
d_call: TRBD1; clone_size: NA; v_call: TRBV7-8; j_call: TRBJ1-1; cdr3_nt: TGTGCCAGCAGCCCGCCGGGACAGATGAACACTGAAGCTTTCTTT; cdr3_aa: CASSPPGQMNTEAFF